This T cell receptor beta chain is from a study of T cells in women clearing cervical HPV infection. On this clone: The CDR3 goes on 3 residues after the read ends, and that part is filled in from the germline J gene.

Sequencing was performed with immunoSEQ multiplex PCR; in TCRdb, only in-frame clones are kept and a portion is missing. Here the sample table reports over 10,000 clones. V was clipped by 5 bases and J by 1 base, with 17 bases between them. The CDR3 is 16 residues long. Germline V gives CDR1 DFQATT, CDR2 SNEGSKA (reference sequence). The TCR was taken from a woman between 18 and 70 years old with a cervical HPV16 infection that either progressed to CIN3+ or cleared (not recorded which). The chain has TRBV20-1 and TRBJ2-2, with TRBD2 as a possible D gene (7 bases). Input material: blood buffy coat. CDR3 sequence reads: CSALVGGAGNTGELFF. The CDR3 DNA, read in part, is TGCAGTGCTCTCGTTGGGGGGGCCGGGAACACCGGGGAG.